Sequencing of this TCR beta chain was carried out in a study of cytomegalovirus exposure and HLA in healthy donors. Findings of the study overall: It was reportedly the case that the classifier diagnosed cytomegalovirus status with high specificity and sensitivity.

For this clone: No antigen is known for it.

Germline CDR1 and CDR2: LGHNA and YSLEER. Trimming cost V 0 bases and J 2 bases, with 9 bases left between them. The CDR3 length is 15 residues. Some clones are missing from TCRdb's copy, which holds only in-frame ones; the method was immunoSEQ multiplex PCR. The data contain 200,000 or so clones, over 65% of them seen just once; the ten biggest clones take up roughly 7.5%. Sequenced: PBMCs. The source of this sequence is a man younger than 30 in good health and CMV-seropositive. This chain links TRBV4-3 with TRBJ2-3; tentatively, D is TRBD1 (6 bases). Written as DNA, the CDR3 is TGCGCCAGCAGCCAAGAAAGGGGGATCACAGATACGCAGTATTTT. This translates into CASSQERGITDTQYF.